The 28 T cell receptor beta chains below were found in one sample sequenced in a study of cytomegalovirus exposure and HLA in healthy donors. Clones were read by immunoSEQ multiplex PCR, and TCRdb kept only the in-frame ones, dropping some. The sample consists of about 360,000 clones, just over 85% of them appearing once. Sequenced input: PBMCs. The source is a woman aged 18-29 years in good health and CMV-seronegative.

CDR3 DNA: TGTGCCAGCAGCTTAAAACTAGCGGGAGGGCCTTATGAGACCCAGTACTTC. Translating gives CASSLKLAGGPYETQYF. The chain employs TRBV5-4 and TRBJ2-5; 13 nucleotides line up with TRBD2. The V gene end was trimmed by 2 bases and the J gene end by 5 bases; junction bases not matched to a gene: 9. Germline CDR1 reads SGHNT; CDR2 reads YYREEE (reference sequence). The CDR3 has 17 amino acids. Variable domain in full (rest from reference TRBV5-4 and TRBJ2-5): ETGVTQSPTHLIKTRGQQVTLRCSSQSGHNTVSWYQQALGQGPQFIFQYYREEENGRGNFPPRFSGLQFPNYSSELNVNALELDDSALYLCASSLKLAGGPYETQYFGPGTRLLVL.

The sample holds one count of this clone. This chain joins TRBV10-2 and TRBJ2-2, with 12 bases matching TRBD2. The CDR3 length is 16 residues. Per germline, CDR1 WSHSY and CDR2 SAAADI. Trimming took 6 bases from V and 1 from J; bases not matched to a gene: 3. Written as DNA, the CDR3 is TGCGCCAGCAGGAGACTAGCGGGGGAGAACACCGGGGAGCTGTTTTTT. Translated: CASRRLAGENTGELFF.

The gene calls are TRBV11-3 and TRBJ2-7; D may be TRBD2 (5 bases). V gave up 1 base and J gave up 4 bases, with 8 bases separating them. This CDR3 region has 13 residues. In germline, CDR1 is SGHNT, CDR2 YENEEA. The CDR3 DNA reads as TGTGCCAGCAGCTTAGCAGAGGGTTACGAGCAGTACTTC. Its translation is CASSLAEGYEQYF.

The chain joins TRBV28 to TRBJ2-7; weak D call: TRBD1 (5 bases). Germline CDR1 reads MDHEN; CDR2 reads SYDVKM. Deletions cut 2 bases from V and 3 bases from J, with 8 bases between. This CDR3 region has 13 residues. Written as DNA, the CDR3 is TGTGCCAGCAGTTTAACAGGCAACTACGAGCAGTACTTC. Amino acids: CASSLTGNYEQYF.

The genes are TRBV5-4 and TRBJ2-1; 11 bases match TRBD2. Per the germline V gene, CDR1 is SGHNT and CDR2 is YYREEE (reference sequence). This CDR3 spans 17 amino acids. The V gene end was trimmed by 1 base and the J gene end by 7 bases; junction bases not matched to a gene: 10. CDR3 in amino acids: CASSLISLAGVTNEQFF. DNA for the CDR3: TGTGCCAGCAGCTTGATCTCACTAGCGGGAGTAACAAATGAGCAGTTCTTC.

This rearrangement joins TRBV19 to TRBJ2-7, with TRBD2 matching 11 bases. The germline V gene encodes CDR1 LNHDA and CDR2 SQIVND (reference sequence). With 3 bases clipped from V and 4 bases from J, the junction kept 2 bases outside the gene matches. CDR3 length: 14 amino acids. The CDR3 reads CASSIGTSGYEQYF. The CDR3 region has the DNA TGTGCCAGTAGTATCGGGACTAGCGGATACGAGCAGTACTTC.

This clone has a handful of counts. The chain recombines TRBV19 with TRBJ2-1; TRBD2 aligns across 13 bases. From germline, CDR1 is LNHDA and CDR2 SQIVND (reference sequence). V was pared by 5 bases and J by 8 bases, with 9 bases of the junction left unmatched. The CDR3 is made up of 16 amino acids. The CDR3 bases are TGTGCCAGTAGTCTCGAGACTAGCGGGGGGTTCGATGAGCAGTTCTTC. It encodes CASSLETSGGFDEQFF.

This clone was seen just once. V usage is TRBV6-5 and J usage is TRBJ1-4, with D maybe TRBD1 (6 bases). Germline CDR1 reads MNHEY; CDR2 reads SVGAGI. The CDR3 loop spans 14 amino acids. V was cut by 2 bases and J by 3 bases, with 7 bases left in between. The CDR3 DNA follows: TGTGCCAGCAGTTACGACAGGTCTAATGAAAAACTGTTTTTT. Translated, it gives CASSYDRSNEKLFF.

CDR3 amino acids: CASSFGGAPYEQYF. CDR3 bases: TGTGCCAGCAGTTTTGGAGGGGCCCCCTACGAGCAGTACTTC. The chain is built from TRBV27 and TRBJ2-7; a possible D gene is TRBD2 (6 bases). This CDR3 is built from 14 residues. The V gene lost 3 bases and the J gene lost 2 bases, with 11 bases spanning the gap. Germline CDR1 and CDR2: MNHEY and SMNVEV (reference sequence).

This chain joins TRBV19 and TRBJ2-7; 8 nucleotides align to TRBD2. Germline V gives CDR1 LNHDA, CDR2 SQIVND (reference sequence). CDR3 size: 14 residues. The V and J ends lost 5 bases and 5 bases, in that order; junction bases with no gene match: 8. CDR3 sequence: CASSPREGINEQYF. The CDR3 DNA sequence: TGTGCCAGTAGTCCCCGGGAGGGTATCAACGAGCAGTACTTC.

The gene calls are TRBV4-2 and TRBJ1-5; weak D call: TRBD1 (6 bases). The V gene lost 0 bases and the J gene lost 1 base, with 13 bases spanning the gap. Per germline, CDR1 LGHNA and CDR2 YNFKEQ. The CDR3 loop spans 17 amino acids. CDR3 in amino acids: CASSQDPGVLSNQPQHF. The CDR3 nucleotides are TGTGCCAGCAGCCAAGACCCAGGGGTATTAAGCAATCAGCCCCAGCATTTT.

The CDR3 sequence is CASSGSWGQGNTEAFF. The CDR3 DNA reads as TGTGCCAGCAGTGGGTCTTGGGGACAGGGGAACACTGAAGCTTTCTTT. This chain uses TRBV2 with TRBJ1-1, with 9 positions matching TRBD1. Per germline, CDR1 SNHLY and CDR2 FYNNEI. V lost 4 bases, J lost 1 base, and 7 bases stayed unmatched. The CDR3 has 16 residues. Complete variable domain (other parts from reference TRBV2 and TRBJ1-1): EPEVTQTPSHQVTQMGQEVILRCVPISNHLYFYWYRQILGQKVEFLVSFYNNEISEKSEIFDDQFSVERPDGSNFTLKIRSTKLEDSAMYFCASSGSWGQGNTEAFFGQGTRLTVV.

This clone occurred a few times. V is TRBV6-1 and J is TRBJ2-5; TRBD2 agrees at 12 bases. The CDR3 spans 14 residues. The germline V gene has CDR1 MNHNS and CDR2 SASEGT. V was pared by 6 bases and J by 4 bases, with 3 bases of the junction left unmatched. The CDR3, as DNA: TGTGCCAGCAGCCAACTAGCGGGAGGAGAGACCCAGTACTTC. This gives the protein CASSQLAGGETQYF.

The chain recombines TRBV6-6 with TRBJ1-5; the match to TRBD1 covers 8 bases. The junction had 6 bases not matched to a gene; V was cut back by 8 bases and J by 6 bases. CDR3 length: 13 amino acids. CDR1 and CDR2 from the germline V gene are MNHNY and SVGAGI (reference sequence). Here the CDR3 reads CASGQGAVQPQHF. The CDR3 DNA reads as TGTGCCAGCGGACAGGGAGCCGTTCAGCCCCAGCATTTT.

This rearrangement joins TRBV6-5 to TRBJ2-3; D is uncertain. Germline CDR1 and CDR2: MNHEY and SVGAGI. V was clipped by 5 bases and J by 5 bases, with 14 bases between them. CDR3 size: 14 residues. The CDR3 here is CASSPVAYRDTQYF. CDR3 sequence (DNA): TGTGCCAGCAGTCCCGTGGCATATCGAGATACGCAGTATTTT.

The rearrangement uses TRBV7-8 and TRBJ2-5; D is possibly TRBD1 (6 bases). The CDR3 runs 14 residues. Trimming shortened V by 4 bases and J by 0 bases, and 9 bases separated the two germline ends. Germline V gives CDR1 SGHVS, CDR2 FQNEAQ. The CDR3 sequence is CASSSDRYQETQYF. DNA of the CDR3: TGTGCCAGCAGCTCGGACAGATACCAAGAGACCCAGTACTTC.

This clone was picked up one time. The genes are TRBV30 and TRBJ2-5, with 9 bases lining up with TRBD1. Germline V gene lookup returns CDR1 GTSNPN and CDR2 SVGIG (reference sequence). V was pared by 4 bases and J by 5 bases, with 5 bases of the junction left unmatched. This CDR3 is 13 amino acids long. DNA for the CDR3: TGTGCCTGGATTACAGGGGGCTGGGAGACCCAGTACTTC. It codes for CAWITGGWETQYF.

The V and J genes are TRBV2 and TRBJ2-7; 7 bases fit TRBD2. V dropped 3 bases and J dropped 2; count of bases not matched to a gene: 4. The CDR3 length is 14 residues. Looked up from germline, CDR1 is SNHLY and CDR2 is FYNNEI. The CDR3, as DNA: TGTGCCAGCAGTGATGGGACTACTCCCTACGAGCAGTACTTC. Translating it yields CASSDGTTPYEQYF.

V gene TRBV7-6 combines with J gene TRBJ2-1; TRBD2 agrees at 11 bases. Germline loops: CDR1 SGHVS, CDR2 FNYEAQ. The CDR3 length is 15 residues. Trimming took 4 bases from V and 8 from J; bases not matched to a gene: 7. DNA for the CDR3: TGTGCCAGCAGCTGGGGGACTAGCGGATGGGATGAGCAGTTCTTC. Protein sequence: CASSWGTSGWDEQFF.

The CDR3 sequence: CASSTSGGAYNEQFF. CDR3 in DNA: TGTGCCAGCAGTACTAGCGGGGGGGCCTACAATGAGCAGTTCTTC. The rearrangement links TRBV2 to TRBJ2-1; 13 nucleotides agree with TRBD2. Trimming cost V 5 bases and J 2 bases; bases outside gene matches: 0. The germline gives CDR1 SNHLY, CDR2 FYNNEI. The CDR3 spans 15 residues.

The gene calls are TRBV6-1 and TRBJ1-1; TRBD1 agrees at 7 bases. Germline V gene sequence: CDR1 MNHNS, CDR2 SASEGT. Losses at the gene ends were 3 bases for V and 9 bases for J; bases not matched to a gene: 4. This CDR3 is built from 12 residues. The CDR3 DNA reads TGTGCCAGCAGTGAGCAGGGGGGTCAAGCTTTCTTT. Protein sequence: CASSEQGGQAFF.

This clone was seen just once. The chain uses TRBV7-6 and TRBJ2-2; 7 bases map to TRBD1. Germline V lookup: CDR1 SGHVS, CDR2 FNYEAQ. V shed 5 bases and J 0 bases; nucleotides not matched to a gene: 9. The CDR3 length is 17 residues. CDR3 nucleotides: TGTGCCAGCAGCCCAAATCAGGGGACAGCGAACACCGGGGAGCTGTTTTTT. This encodes CASSPNQGTANTGELFF.

CDR3 protein: CASSFTYPGGSGGPYSSYEQYF. As DNA, the CDR3 is TGTGCCAGCAGCTTCACCTACCCTGGTGGTAGCGGGGGGCCCTACAGCTCCTACGAGCAGTACTTC. This chain links TRBV13 with TRBJ2-7; 10 positions agree with TRBD2. The J segment lost 0 bases and the V segment lost 3 bases, leaving 23 bases of the junction unmatched. The CDR3 spans 22 residues. Germline values: CDR1 PRHDT, CDR2 FYEKMQ (reference sequence).

This clone was seen a single time. The chain employs TRBV6-5 and TRBJ2-7; 8 bases are shared with TRBD1. The CDR3 sequence is 12 residues long. Germline-derived CDR1 and CDR2 are MNHEY and SVGAGI. V gave up 6 bases and J gave up 6 bases; unmatched junction bases: 4. The CDR3 coding sequence is TGTGCCAGCAGGCCCGACAGGGGCGAGCAGTACTTC. This codes for CASRPDRGEQYF.

As to this clone: This CDR3 is also generated by other DNA sequences in the sample. This sequence joins TRBV27 and TRBJ1-5; D call uncertain. CDR1 and CDR2 from the germline V gene are MNHEY and SMNVEV (reference sequence). V was cut by 6 bases and J by 0 bases, with 9 bases left in between. This CDR3 has 14 amino acids. CDR3 DNA sequence: TGTGCCAGCAGCTACGGAGATAGCAATCAGCCCCAGCATTTT. Translated, it gives CASSYGDSNQPQHF.

This clone was recorded only once. The rearrangement joins TRBV18 to TRBJ2-5, with D possibly being TRBD1 (6 bases). This CDR3 spans 14 amino acids. The germline CDR1 and CDR2 sequences are KGHSH and LQKENI. The germline V and J ends were trimmed by 6 bases and 3 bases, with 14 bases remaining between them. The DNA of the CDR3 is TGTGCCAGCTCTCAGTCAGGGGTCGAAGAGACCCAGTACTTC. The encoded protein is CASSQSGVEETQYF.

The chain carries TRBV27 and TRBJ2-1; maybe TRBD1 (5 bases). V lost 4 bases and J 0 bases, leaving 13 bases between the germline ends. The length of the CDR3 is 16 residues. Germline V gene data show CDR1 as MNHEY and CDR2 as SMNVEV (reference sequence). CDR3 DNA: TGTGCCAGCAGTTCGATCACAGGTAACTCCTACAATGAGCAGTTCTTC. This codes for CASSSITGNSYNEQFF.

The chain uses TRBV6-1 and TRBJ1-3; D gene ambiguous. The V end was cut by 2 bases, the J end by 4 bases, with 6 bases between. CDR1 and CDR2 from the germline V gene are MNHNS and SASEGT. The CDR3 extends over 13 amino acids. CDR3 amino acids: CASSEWAGNTIYF. CDR3 nucleotides: TGTGCCAGCAGTGAATGGGCGGGAAACACCATATATTTT.